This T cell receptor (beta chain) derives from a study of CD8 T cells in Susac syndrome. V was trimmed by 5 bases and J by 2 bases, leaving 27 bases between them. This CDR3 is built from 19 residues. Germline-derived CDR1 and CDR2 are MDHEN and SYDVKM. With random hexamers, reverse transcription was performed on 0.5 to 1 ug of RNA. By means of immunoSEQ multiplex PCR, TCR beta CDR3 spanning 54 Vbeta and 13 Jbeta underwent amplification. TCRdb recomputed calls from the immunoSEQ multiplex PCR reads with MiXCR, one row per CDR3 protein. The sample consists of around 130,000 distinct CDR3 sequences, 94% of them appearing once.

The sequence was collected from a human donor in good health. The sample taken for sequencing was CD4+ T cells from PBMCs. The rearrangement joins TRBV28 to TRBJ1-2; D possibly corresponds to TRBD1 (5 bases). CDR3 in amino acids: CASSPSRDRRSSLNYGYTF. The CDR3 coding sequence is TGTGCCAGCAGTCCAAGTCGGGACCGAAGATCTTCCCTGAACTATGGCTACACCTTC.